These 24 T cell receptor beta chains came from one sample sequenced in a study of T cells in Graves' hyperthyroidism and ophthalmopathy. What was amplified from RNA transcripts were TCR beta CDR3 regions. Researchers ran a first-round RT-PCR on the TCR CDR3 using the HTBI primer set. TCRdb itself ran the multiplex PCR reads through MiXCR, one entry per CDR3 protein. The table has almost 600,000 distinct CDR3 sequences, around 45% seen once; the top ten hold about 7.8%. The sequencing sample was made of peripheral blood or thyroid tissue (not recorded which). The receptors shown here come from a young woman with Graves' hyperthyroidism.

This clonotype has ten or more counts. The rearrangement uses TRBV7-9 and TRBJ1-5, with TRBD1 as a possible D gene (5 bases). The V gene's germline CDR1 is SEHNR and CDR2 FQNEAQ (reference sequence). This CDR3 comprises 15 residues. V was shortened by 7 bases and J by 2 bases, with 15 bases between the two germline ends. CDR3 nucleotides: TGTGCCAGCACCGAGGGGCGTTGGGGCAATCAGCCCCAGCATTTT. It translates to CASTEGRWGNQPQHF.

In this sample, this clonotype turned up many times. This chain connects TRBV5-6 to TRBJ1-4; D not certain. Germline-derived CDR1 and CDR2 are SGHDT and YYEEEE. The CDR3 covers 14 residues. V lost 0 bases and J lost 6, with 9 bases in between. The DNA for the CDR3 is TGTGCCAGCAGCTTGGGGGGTCTTGATGAAAAACTGTTTTTT. Translated, it gives CASSLGGLDEKLFF.

This clonotype was counted ten times or more. The chain carries TRBV19 and TRBJ1-4; tentatively, D is TRBD1 (6 bases). The CDR3 covers 15 residues. Trimming left V 5 bases short and J 1 base short, with 11 bases between. Germline V CDR1 and CDR2: LNHDA, SQIVND (reference sequence). In nucleotides, the CDR3 is TGTGCCAGTAGTCCGCAGGGGATAACTAATGAAAAACTGTTTTTT. Its protein is CASSPQGITNEKLFF.

This clonotype has more than one count but fewer than ten. This chain joins TRBV6-1 and TRBJ2-5; D possibly matches TRBD1 or TRBD2 (5 bases each). Germline CDR1 reads MNHNS; CDR2 reads SASEGT. This CDR3 has 15 amino acids. Trimming removed 0 bases at V and 4 bases at J, with 12 bases between. CDR3 in DNA: TGTGCCAGCAGTGAAGCGCCGGGGCGGCCAGAGACCCAGTACTTC. It yields the protein CASSEAPGRPETQYF.

This clonotype showed up many times. The chain is built from TRBV12-3 or TRBV12-4 and TRBJ1-1, with 7 positions matching TRBD1. The V gene end was trimmed by 6 bases and the J gene end by 0 bases; junction bases not matched to a gene: 10. This CDR3 has 16 residues. CDR3 region: CASRTGTDTVNTEAFF. CDR3 bases: TGTGCCAGCAGGACCGGGACAGACACCGTGAACACTGAAGCTTTCTTT.

This clonotype came up many times. The chain links TRBV29-1 to TRBJ2-1, with 14 bases lining up with TRBD2. The CDR3 spans 14 residues. V was clipped by 7 bases and J by 6 bases; unmatched bases: 5. Germline V gene lookup returns CDR1 SQVTM and CDR2 ANQGSEA. This CDR3 reads CSGGGTSGGNEQFF. CDR3 DNA: TGCAGCGGGGGGGGGACTAGCGGGGGCAATGAGCAGTTCTTC.

This clonotype was observed many times. V gene TRBV19 combines with J gene TRBJ1-5; TRBD1 aligns across 10 bases. Per the germline V gene, CDR1 is LNHDA and CDR2 is SQIVND (reference sequence). Trimming took 3 bases from V and 9 from J; bases not matched to a gene: 5. This CDR3 has 14 amino acids. CDR3 DNA: TGTGCCAGTAGTATTCCGGACAGGGGGATGCCCCAGCATTTT. Translation: CASSIPDRGMPQHF.

This clonotype was counted a few times. The chain recombines TRBV5-1 with TRBJ2-5; 9 nucleotides agree with TRBD1. This CDR3 contains 14 residues. V shed 4 bases, J shed 4 bases, and the junction held 5 bases outside the gene matches. Germline CDR1 reads SGHRS; CDR2 reads YFSETQ. The CDR3 is CASSTGTGLETQYF. CDR3 in DNA: TGCGCCAGCAGCACCGGGACAGGGCTAGAGACCCAGTACTTC. Full variable domain (outside the CDR3, taken from reference TRBV5-1 and TRBJ2-5): KAGVTQTPRYLIKTRGQQVTLSCSPISGHRSVSWYQQTPGQGLQFLFEYFSETQRNKGNFPGRFSGRQFSNSRSEMNVSTLELGDSALYLCASSTGTGLETQYFGPGTRLLVL.

The rearrangement links TRBV4-3 to TRBJ1-2, with D possibly TRBD1 on 5 matching bases. The CDR3 spans 14 residues. V was cut by 1 base and J by 6 bases, with 12 bases left in between. Germline CDR1 and CDR2: LGHNA and YSLEER. The CDR3 DNA reads TGCGCCAGCAGCCAAGGACAGCGAGATGATGGCTACACCTTC. This encodes CASSQGQRDDGYTF.

The sample holds many counts of this clonotype. The chain has TRBV25-1 and TRBJ2-7; the D is unclear. The CDR3 is made up of 11 amino acids. V was shortened by 6 bases and J by 5 bases, with 8 bases between the two germline ends. Germline CDR1 reads MGHDK; CDR2 reads SYGVNS. Here the CDR3 reads CASRQGHEQYF. The CDR3 DNA follows: TGTGCCAGCAGACAAGGGCACGAGCAGTACTTC.

This CDR3 reads CASKRGAGGNTF. The CDR3 nucleotides are TGTGCCAGCAAGAGGGGGGCAGGTGGAAACACCTTC. The chain combines TRBV12-3 or TRBV12-4 with TRBJ1-2; the D gene is possibly TRBD1 (6 bases). The CDR3 is made up of 12 amino acids. With 7 bases removed from V and 12 bases from J, the gap between germline ends came to 18 bases.

This clonotype was picked up many times. The V gene is TRBV9, the J gene TRBJ2-7, with 13 bases identical to TRBD2. The CDR3 extends over 13 amino acids. V was pared by 3 bases and J by 6 bases, with 0 bases of the junction left unmatched. Germline loops: CDR1 SGDLS, CDR2 YYNGEE. The CDR3 here is CASSGLAGGEQYF. In DNA form, the CDR3 reads TGTGCCAGCAGCGGACTAGCGGGAGGCGAGCAGTACTTC.

This clonotype was picked up many times. This sequence joins TRBV20-1 and TRBJ1-5; D not certain. Germline assignment: CDR1 DFQATT and CDR2 SNEGSKA (reference sequence). Trimming shortened V by 3 bases and J by 7 bases, and 13 bases separated the two germline ends. The length of the CDR3 is 13 residues. The CDR3 DNA reads TGCAGTGCTAGCATAACGCGAGGGCAGCCCCAGCATTTT. Its translation is CSASITRGQPQHF.

This clonotype was counted between two and nine times. The chain is built from TRBV15 and TRBJ1-2, with D perhaps TRBD1 (6 bases). CDR1 is LNHNV, CDR2 YYDKDF, per germline (reference sequence). Trimming removed 1 base from V and 5 bases from J, with 8 bases in between. This CDR3 region has 13 residues. CDR3 residues: CATSRGTAYGYTF. The CDR3 DNA is TGTGCCACCAGCAGAGGGACAGCGTATGGCTACACCTTC.

This clonotype showed up just once. V gene TRBV25-1 combines with J gene TRBJ1-1; TRBD1 might be the D (6 bases). Per the germline V gene, CDR1 is MGHDK and CDR2 is SYGVNS. CDR3 size: 16 residues. V dropped 2 bases and J dropped 2 bases, with 15 bases sitting between them. In DNA, the CDR3 is TGTGCCAGCAGTGAACTTGGCAGGGGCATTAACACTGAAGCTTTCTTT. Amino acids: CASSELGRGINTEAFF.

This clonotype was counted a few times. The chain has TRBV12-3 or TRBV12-4 and TRBJ2-7; 13 positions agree with TRBD2. The CDR3 runs to 14 residues. The V segment lost 8 bases and the J segment 4 bases; nucleotides outside the gene matches: 5. The CDR3 nucleotides read TGTGCCAGCCTACTAGCGGGAGGGCCATACGAGCAGTACTTC. Protein: CASLLAGGPYEQYF.

The J gene is TRBJ1-1, the V gene TRBV5-4; no reliable D call. This CDR3 comprises 9 residues. The V gene lost 4 bases and the J gene lost 13 bases, with 8 bases spanning the gap. Germline V CDR1 and CDR2: SGHNT, YYREEE (reference sequence). The CDR3 nucleotides read TGTGCCAGCAGCGTCAGTATTTTCTTT. Amino acid sequence: CASSVSIFF.

The V gene is TRBV5-5, the J gene TRBJ2-2, with TRBD2 identical over 10 bases. CDR1 SGHKS and CDR2 YYEKEE come from the germline V gene (reference sequence). Losses at the gene ends were 4 bases for V and 0 bases for J; bases not matched to a gene: 9. This CDR3 is 18 amino acids long. CDR3 residues: CASSQLAGGNANTGELFF. The CDR3 DNA is TGTGCCAGCAGCCAATTAGCGGGAGGCAACGCGAACACCGGGGAGCTGTTTTTT.

The genes are TRBV10-1 and TRBJ1-1; D is uncertain. Trimming shortened V by 6 bases and J by 1 base, and 12 bases separated the two germline ends. Germline assignment: CDR1 WNHNN and CDR2 SYGVQD (reference sequence). This CDR3 contains 14 residues. CDR3 bases: TGCGCCAGCAGCGACCCTTCAACGAACACTGAAGCTTTCTTT. Its translation is CASSDPSTNTEAFF.

This clonotype was found many times. The V gene is TRBV11-1, the J gene TRBJ1-5; TRBD1 might be the D (6 bases). Looked up from germline, CDR1 is SGHAT and CDR2 is FQDESV (reference sequence). This CDR3 contains 16 residues. Trimming left V 5 bases short and J 7 bases short, with 21 bases between. The CDR3 DNA sequence: TGTGCCAGCAGCGGAAAGAACAGGGAACCCGACCAGCCCCAGCATTTT. As protein: CASSGKNREPDQPQHF.

The sample holds many counts of this clonotype. The rearrangement uses TRBV3-1 and TRBJ1-1; D is undetermined. Germline lookup yields CDR1 LGHDT and CDR2 YNNKEL (reference sequence). Trimming shortened V by 4 bases and J by 6 bases, and 18 bases separated the two germline ends. The CDR3 sequence is 15 residues long. The CDR3 coding sequence is TGTGCCAGCAGCCTGATAAGAGGGTTACACTCTGAAGCTTTCTTT. The encoded protein is CASSLIRGLHSEAFF.

At least ten counts were recorded for this clonotype. The rearrangement uses TRBV30 and TRBJ1-1; D is uncertain. Trimming left V 2 bases short and J 1 base short, with 11 bases between. The CDR3 runs 14 residues. Germline CDR1 and CDR2: GTSNPN and SVGIG (reference sequence). CDR3 in DNA: TGTGCCTGGAGTCCGGGCCTTCAGAACACTGAAGCTTTCTTT. As protein: CAWSPGLQNTEAFF.

The J gene is TRBJ2-5, the V gene TRBV7-9; D is perhaps TRBD2 (6 bases). V shed 5 bases and J shed 5 bases, with 15 bases lying between them. Germline loops: CDR1 SEHNR, CDR2 FQNEAQ (reference sequence). This CDR3 has 14 amino acids. The CDR3 protein is CASSPGEEKETQYF. The CDR3 region has the DNA TGTGCCAGCAGCCCGGGAGAGGAGAAGGAGACCCAGTACTTC. The whole variable domain, remainder taken from reference TRBV7-9 and TRBJ2-5, is DTGVSQNPRHKITKRGQNVTFRCDPISEHNRLYWYRQTLGQGPEFLTYFQNEAQLEKSRLLSDRFSAERPKGSFSTLEIQRTEQGDSAMYLCASSPGEEKETQYFGPGTRLLVL.

Many counts were recorded for this clonotype. The genes are TRBV5-8 and TRBJ1-1, with D possibly TRBD1 on 5 matching bases. V lost 3 bases and J lost 4, with 19 bases in between. Looked up from germline, CDR1 is SGHTS and CDR2 is YDEGEE. This CDR3 comprises 16 residues. The CDR3 reads CASSSLGGGVSTEAFF. CDR3 sequence (DNA): TGTGCCAGCAGCTCCCTTGGCGGGGGAGTGAGCACTGAAGCTTTCTTT.